This T cell receptor (beta chain) was retrieved from a study of sequential checkpoint blockade in melanoma. Treatment noted: randomized to nivolumab then ipilimumab (arm A) or the reverse (arm B). Sequenced by immunoSEQ multiplex PCR; TCRdb stores in-frame clones only, minus some. The table has roughly 23,000 clones, around 75% seen once; the top ten hold more than 25%. There are 15 residues in the CDR3. The V gene's germline CDR1 is MDHEN and CDR2 SYDVKM. V dropped 3 bases and J dropped 1 base, with 11 bases sitting between them. The sequence was obtained from a human donor with melanoma. V usage is TRBV28 and J usage is TRBJ2-3; weak D call: TRBD2 (5 bases). The sequencing used CD8+ T cells sorted from blood (inferred from file names), collected from a patient given nivolumab and ipilimumab in sequence. CDR3 nucleotide sequence: TGTGCCAGCAGTTTTGAGGGATGGCGCACAGATACGCAGTATTTT. Protein sequence: CASSFEGWRTDTQYF.